This T cell receptor (beta chain) emerged from a study of blood T cell repertoires in COVID-19. There are 14 residues in the CDR3. Trimming stripped 2 bases from V and 7 bases from J, with 12 bases between. Germline CDR1 is SNHLY and CDR2 is FYNNEI. Assay: immunoSEQ multiplex PCR; the TCRdb copy retains only in-frame clones and omits some. Altogether tens of thousands of clones are present, 60% to 85% being singletons, with the ten largest covering around 10%. This clone occurred once. The rearrangement links TRBV2 to TRBJ1-5; D remains unclear. Sequencing was performed on peripheral blood. This clonotype originated in a human donor in a cohort sampled during active COVID-19. The CDR3 nucleotides read TGTGCCAGCAGTGAATCGGGGTTTTGGCAGCCCCAGCATTTT. It translates to CASSESGFWQPQHF.